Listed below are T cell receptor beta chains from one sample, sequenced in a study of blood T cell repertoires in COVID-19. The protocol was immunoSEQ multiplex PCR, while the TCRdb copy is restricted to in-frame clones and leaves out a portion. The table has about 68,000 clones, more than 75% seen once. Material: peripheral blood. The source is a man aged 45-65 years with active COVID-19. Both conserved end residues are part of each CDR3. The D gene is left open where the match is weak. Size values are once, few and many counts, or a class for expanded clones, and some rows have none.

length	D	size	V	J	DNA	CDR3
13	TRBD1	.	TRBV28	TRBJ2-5	TGTGCCAGCAGTTTCAGGGGGCAAGAGACCCAGTACTTC	CASSFRGQETQYF
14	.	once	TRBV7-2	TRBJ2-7	TGTGCCAGCAGCTTAGGCGGATCTAGCGCAGAGCAGTACTTC	CASSLGGSSAEQYF
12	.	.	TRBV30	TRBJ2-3	TGTGCCTGGAGTGTGGGACAAAGCACGCAGTATTTT	CAWSVGQSTQYF
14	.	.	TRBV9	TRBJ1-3	TGTGCCAGCAGCGTTAAAGGGAGCCGGGGCACCATATATTTT	CASSVKGSRGTIYF
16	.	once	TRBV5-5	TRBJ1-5	TGTGCCAGCACTATGGCCCAGGGTTTGGGCAATCAGCCCCAGCATTTT	CASTMAQGLGNQPQHF
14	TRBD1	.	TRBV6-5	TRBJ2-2	TGTGCCAGCAGAAGGACAGGGGGCACCGGGGAGCTGTTTTTT	CASRRTGGTGELFF
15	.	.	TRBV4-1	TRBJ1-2	TGCGCCAGCAGCCAAGATCCCAGGGTCCCTTATGGCTACACCTTC	CASSQDPRVPYGYTF
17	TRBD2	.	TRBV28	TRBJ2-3	TGTGCCAGCAGTTTATACACTAGCGGGGGGGCGGCAGATACGCAGTATTTT	CASSLYTSGGAADTQYF
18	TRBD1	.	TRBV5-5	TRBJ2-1	TGTGCCAGCAGCCAGGGACAGGGGGCGACCGAACCCTACAATGAGCAGTTCTTC	CASSQGQGATEPYNEQFF
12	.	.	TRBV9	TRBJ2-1	TGTGCCAGCAGCGTAGTGGGGAGTCAGCAGTTCTTC	CASSVVGSQQFF
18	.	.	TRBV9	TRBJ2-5	TGTGCCAGCAGCGTAGGTGGGGGGACCGCGCCGGGTCAAGAGACCCAGTACTTC	CASSVGGGTAPGQETQYF
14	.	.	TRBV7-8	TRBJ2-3	TGTGCCAGCAGCTTAGCCGGGGGCACAGATACGCAGTATTTT	CASSLAGGTDTQYF
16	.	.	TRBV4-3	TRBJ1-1	TGCGCCAGCAGCCAAGAGACGAGACAGGTTGACACTGAAGCTTTCTTT	CASSQETRQVDTEAFF
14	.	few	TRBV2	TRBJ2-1	TGTGCCAGCAGTGGTAGCCCGGCCTACAATGAGCAGTTCTTC	CASSGSPAYNEQFF
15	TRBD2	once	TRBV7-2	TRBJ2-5	TGTGCCAGCAGCTCGGGACTAGCGGGAATGGAGACCCAGTACTTC	CASSSGLAGMETQYF
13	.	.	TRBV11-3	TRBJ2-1	TGTGCCAGCAGCTACGGACGGGATGATGAGCAGTTCTTC	CASSYGRDDEQFF
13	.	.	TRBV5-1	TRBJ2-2	TGCGCCAGCAATGGTCCGTTGGCAGGGGAGCTGTTTTTT	CASNGPLAGELFF
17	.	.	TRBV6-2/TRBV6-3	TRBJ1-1	TGTGCCAGCAGTTACTCCGGTCTCTACTCCCTGAACACTGAAGCTTTCTTT	CASSYSGLYSLNTEAFF
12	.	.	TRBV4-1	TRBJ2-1	TGCGCCAGCAGCCAAGGGCCCAATGAGCAGTTCTTC	CASSQGPNEQFF
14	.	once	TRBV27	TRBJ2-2	TGTGCCAGCAGTTTTGCTACGAACACCGGGGAGCTGTTTTTT	CASSFATNTGELFF
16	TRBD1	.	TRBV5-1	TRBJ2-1	TGCGCCAGCAGCGCGGGACAGGGGCGGGCCTACAATGAGCAGTTCTTC	CASSAGQGRAYNEQFF
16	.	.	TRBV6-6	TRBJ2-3	TGTGCCAGTGGCCCGGTAGGGGCCCTTAGCACAGATACGCAGTATTTT	CASGPVGALSTDTQYF
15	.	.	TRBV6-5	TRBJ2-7	TGTGCCAGCAAGGCCCCGACGGGGAGCTCCTACGAGCAGTACTTC	CASKAPTGSSYEQYF
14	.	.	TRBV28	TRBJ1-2	TGTGCCAGCAGTTTATCTTCAGGGAACTATGGCTACACCTTC	CASSLSSGNYGYTF
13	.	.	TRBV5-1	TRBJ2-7	TGCGCCAGCAGCTTGGCACAGGGTTACGAGCAGTACTTC	CASSLAQGYEQYF
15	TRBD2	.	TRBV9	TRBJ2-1	TGTGCCAGCAGCGTAGTTAGCGGGACCTACAATGAGCAGTTCTTC	CASSVVSGTYNEQFF
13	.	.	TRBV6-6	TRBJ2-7	TGTGCCAGCAGTTACCTCGGGGGCTACGAGCAGTACTTC	CASSYLGGYEQYF
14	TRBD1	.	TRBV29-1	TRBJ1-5	TGCAGCGTCTTGACAGGGAGCGGCAATCAGCCCCAGCATTTT	CSVLTGSGNQPQHF
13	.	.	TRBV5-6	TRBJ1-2	TGTGCCAGCAGCCCGGTTTCGAACTATGGCTACACCTTC	CASSPVSNYGYTF
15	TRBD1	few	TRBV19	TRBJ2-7	TGTGCCAGTAGTTCGTCCGGACAGGGGTGGTACGAGCAGTACTTC	CASSSSGQGWYEQYF
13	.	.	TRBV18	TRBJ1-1	TGTGCCAGCTCGGGAAGGAGGCAGGATGAAGCTTTCTTT	CASSGRRQDEAFF
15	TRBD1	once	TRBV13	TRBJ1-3	TGTGCCAGCAGCCGTACAGGGGCCTCTGGAAACACCATATATTTT	CASSRTGASGNTIYF
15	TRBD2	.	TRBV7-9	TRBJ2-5	TGTGCCAGCAGCCCTCTCGGGACTAGCGAAGAGACCCAGTACTTC	CASSPLGTSEETQYF
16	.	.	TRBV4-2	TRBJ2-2	TGTGCCAGCAGCCAAGTGGGGGGGGCTGGTAGTGGAGAGCTGTTTTTT	CASSQVGGAGSGELFF
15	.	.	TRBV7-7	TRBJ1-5	TGTGCGTCAGGGCCTAACGGACAGTCTAATCAGCCCCAGCATTTT	CASGPNGQSNQPQHF
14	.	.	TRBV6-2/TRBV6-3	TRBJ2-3	TGTGCCAGCAGTTACTCTCTACTCACAGATACGCAGTATTTT	CASSYSLLTDTQYF